The following is a T cell receptor (beta chain) sequence with its context. J lost 3 bases, V lost 4 bases, and 6 bases had no gene match. Looked up from germline, CDR1 is SGHRS and CDR2 is YFSETQ. The CDR3 runs to 15 residues. Clones were sequenced by immunoSEQ multiplex PCR, and TCRdb holds only the in-frame ones, with some missing. The data show tens of thousands of clones, 80% to 90% seen once. The sample belongs to a study of T cell responses to AZD1222 COVID-19 vaccine. The chain uses TRBV5-1 and TRBJ1-4, with 7 bases aligning to TRBD1. The receptor comes from an adult in good health. Sequenced here: peripheral blood, sampled on day 0 of AZD1222 vaccination. This CDR3 reads CASSTQGVSNEKLFF. Written as DNA, the CDR3 is TGCGCCAGCAGCACGCAGGGGGTTTCTAATGAAAAACTGTTTTTT. The whole variable domain, remainder taken from reference TRBV5-1 and TRBJ1-4, is KAGVTQTPRYLIKTRGQQVTLSCSPISGHRSVSWYQQTPGQGLQFLFEYFSETQRNKGNFPGRFSGRQFSNSRSEMNVSTLELGDSALYLCASSTQGVSNEKLFFGSGTQLSVL.